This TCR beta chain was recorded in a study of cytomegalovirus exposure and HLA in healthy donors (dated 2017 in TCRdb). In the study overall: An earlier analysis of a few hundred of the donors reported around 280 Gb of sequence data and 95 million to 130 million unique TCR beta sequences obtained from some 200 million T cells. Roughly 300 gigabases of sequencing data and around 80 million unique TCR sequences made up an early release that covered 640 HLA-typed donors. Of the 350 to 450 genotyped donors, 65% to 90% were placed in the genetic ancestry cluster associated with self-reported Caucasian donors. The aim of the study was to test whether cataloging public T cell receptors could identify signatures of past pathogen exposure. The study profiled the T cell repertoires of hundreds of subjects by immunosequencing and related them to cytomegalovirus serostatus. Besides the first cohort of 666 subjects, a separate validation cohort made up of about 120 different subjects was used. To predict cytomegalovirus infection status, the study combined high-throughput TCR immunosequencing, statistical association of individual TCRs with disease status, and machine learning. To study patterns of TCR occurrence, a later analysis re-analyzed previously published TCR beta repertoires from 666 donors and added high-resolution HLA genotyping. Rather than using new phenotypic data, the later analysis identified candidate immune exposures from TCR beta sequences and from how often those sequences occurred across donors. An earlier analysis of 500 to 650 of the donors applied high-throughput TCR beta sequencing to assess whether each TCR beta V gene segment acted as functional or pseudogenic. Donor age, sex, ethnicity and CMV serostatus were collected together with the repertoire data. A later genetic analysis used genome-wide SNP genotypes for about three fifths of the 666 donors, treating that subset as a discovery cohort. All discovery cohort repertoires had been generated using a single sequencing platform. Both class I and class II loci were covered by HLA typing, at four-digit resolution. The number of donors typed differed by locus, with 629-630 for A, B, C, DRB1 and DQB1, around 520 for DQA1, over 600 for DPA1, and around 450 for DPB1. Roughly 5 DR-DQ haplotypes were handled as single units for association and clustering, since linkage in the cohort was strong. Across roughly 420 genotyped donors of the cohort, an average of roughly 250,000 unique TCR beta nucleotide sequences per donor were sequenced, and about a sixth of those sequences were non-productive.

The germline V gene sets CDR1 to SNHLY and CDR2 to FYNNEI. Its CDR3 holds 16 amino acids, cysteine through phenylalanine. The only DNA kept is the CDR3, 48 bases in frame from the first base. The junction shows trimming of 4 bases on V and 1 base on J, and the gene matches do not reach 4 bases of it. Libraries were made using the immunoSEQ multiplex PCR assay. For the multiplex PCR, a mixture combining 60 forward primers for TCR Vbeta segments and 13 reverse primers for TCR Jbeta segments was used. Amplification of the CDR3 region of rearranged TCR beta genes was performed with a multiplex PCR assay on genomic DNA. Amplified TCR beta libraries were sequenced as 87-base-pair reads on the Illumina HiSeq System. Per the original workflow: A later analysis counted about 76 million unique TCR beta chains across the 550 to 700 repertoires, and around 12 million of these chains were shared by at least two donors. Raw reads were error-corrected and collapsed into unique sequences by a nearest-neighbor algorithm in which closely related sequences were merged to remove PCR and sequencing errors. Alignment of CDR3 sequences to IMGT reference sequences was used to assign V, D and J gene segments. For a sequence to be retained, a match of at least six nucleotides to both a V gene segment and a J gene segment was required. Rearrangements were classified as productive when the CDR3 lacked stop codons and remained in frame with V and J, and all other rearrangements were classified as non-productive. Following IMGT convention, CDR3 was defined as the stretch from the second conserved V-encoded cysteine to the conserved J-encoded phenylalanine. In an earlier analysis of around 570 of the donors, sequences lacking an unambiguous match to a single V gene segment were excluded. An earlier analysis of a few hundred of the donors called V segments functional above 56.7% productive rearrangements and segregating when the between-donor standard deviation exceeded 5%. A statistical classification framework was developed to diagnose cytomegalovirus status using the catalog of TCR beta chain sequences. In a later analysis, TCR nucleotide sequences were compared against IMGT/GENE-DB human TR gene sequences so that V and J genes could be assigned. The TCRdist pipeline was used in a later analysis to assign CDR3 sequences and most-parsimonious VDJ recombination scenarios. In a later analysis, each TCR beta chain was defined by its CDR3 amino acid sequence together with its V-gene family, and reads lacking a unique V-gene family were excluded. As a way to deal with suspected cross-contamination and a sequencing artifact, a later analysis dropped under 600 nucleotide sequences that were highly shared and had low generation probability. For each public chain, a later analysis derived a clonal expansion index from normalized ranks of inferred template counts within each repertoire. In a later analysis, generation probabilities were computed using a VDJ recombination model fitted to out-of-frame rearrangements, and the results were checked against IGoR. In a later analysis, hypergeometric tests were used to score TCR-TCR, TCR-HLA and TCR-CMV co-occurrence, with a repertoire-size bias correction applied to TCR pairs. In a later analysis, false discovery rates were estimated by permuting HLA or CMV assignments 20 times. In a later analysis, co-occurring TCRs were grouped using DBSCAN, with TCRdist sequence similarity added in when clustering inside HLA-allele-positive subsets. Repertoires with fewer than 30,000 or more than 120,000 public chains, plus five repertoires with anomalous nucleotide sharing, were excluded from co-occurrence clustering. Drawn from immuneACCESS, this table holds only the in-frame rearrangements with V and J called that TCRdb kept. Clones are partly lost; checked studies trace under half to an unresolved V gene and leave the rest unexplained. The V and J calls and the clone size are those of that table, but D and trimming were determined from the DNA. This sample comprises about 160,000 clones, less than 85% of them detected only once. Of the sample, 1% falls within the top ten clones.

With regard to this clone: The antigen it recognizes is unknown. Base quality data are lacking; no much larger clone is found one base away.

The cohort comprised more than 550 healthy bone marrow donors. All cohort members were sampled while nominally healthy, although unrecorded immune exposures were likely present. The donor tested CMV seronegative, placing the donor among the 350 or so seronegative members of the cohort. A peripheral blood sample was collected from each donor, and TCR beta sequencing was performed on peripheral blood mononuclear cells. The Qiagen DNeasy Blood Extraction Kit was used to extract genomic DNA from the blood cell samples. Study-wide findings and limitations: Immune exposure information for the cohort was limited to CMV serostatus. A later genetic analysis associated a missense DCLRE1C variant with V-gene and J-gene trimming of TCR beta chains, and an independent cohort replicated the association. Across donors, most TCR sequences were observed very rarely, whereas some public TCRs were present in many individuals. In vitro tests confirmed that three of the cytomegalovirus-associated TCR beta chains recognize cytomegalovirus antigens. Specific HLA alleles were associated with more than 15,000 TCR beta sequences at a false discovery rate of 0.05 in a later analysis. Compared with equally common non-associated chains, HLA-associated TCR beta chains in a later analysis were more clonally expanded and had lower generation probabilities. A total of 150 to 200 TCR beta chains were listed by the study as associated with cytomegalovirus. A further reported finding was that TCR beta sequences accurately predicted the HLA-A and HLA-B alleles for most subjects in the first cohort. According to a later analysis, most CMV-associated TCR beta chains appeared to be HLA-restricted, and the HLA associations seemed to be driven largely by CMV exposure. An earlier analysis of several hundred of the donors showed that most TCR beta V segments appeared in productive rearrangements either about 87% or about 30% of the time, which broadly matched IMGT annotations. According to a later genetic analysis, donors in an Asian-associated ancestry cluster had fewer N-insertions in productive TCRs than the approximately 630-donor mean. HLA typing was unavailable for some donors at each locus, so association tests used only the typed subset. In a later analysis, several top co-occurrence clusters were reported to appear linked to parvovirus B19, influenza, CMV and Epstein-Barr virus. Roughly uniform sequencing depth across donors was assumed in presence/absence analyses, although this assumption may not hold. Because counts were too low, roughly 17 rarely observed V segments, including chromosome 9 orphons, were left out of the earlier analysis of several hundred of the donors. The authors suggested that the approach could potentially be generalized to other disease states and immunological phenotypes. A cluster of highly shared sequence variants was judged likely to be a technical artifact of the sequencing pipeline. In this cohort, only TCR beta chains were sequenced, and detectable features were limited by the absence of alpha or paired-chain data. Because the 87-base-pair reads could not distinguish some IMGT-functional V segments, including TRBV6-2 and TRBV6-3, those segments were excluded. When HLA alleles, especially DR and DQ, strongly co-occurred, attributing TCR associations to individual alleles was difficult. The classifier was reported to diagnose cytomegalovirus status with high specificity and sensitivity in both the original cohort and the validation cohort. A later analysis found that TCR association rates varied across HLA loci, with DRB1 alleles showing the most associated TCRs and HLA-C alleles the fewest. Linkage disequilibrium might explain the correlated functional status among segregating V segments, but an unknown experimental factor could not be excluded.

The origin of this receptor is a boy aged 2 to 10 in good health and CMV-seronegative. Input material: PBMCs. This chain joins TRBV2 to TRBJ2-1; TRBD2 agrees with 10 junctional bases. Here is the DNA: TGTGCCAGCAGTGCCACTAGCGGGAAATCCTACAATGAGCAGTTCTTC. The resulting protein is CASSATSGKSYNEQFF.